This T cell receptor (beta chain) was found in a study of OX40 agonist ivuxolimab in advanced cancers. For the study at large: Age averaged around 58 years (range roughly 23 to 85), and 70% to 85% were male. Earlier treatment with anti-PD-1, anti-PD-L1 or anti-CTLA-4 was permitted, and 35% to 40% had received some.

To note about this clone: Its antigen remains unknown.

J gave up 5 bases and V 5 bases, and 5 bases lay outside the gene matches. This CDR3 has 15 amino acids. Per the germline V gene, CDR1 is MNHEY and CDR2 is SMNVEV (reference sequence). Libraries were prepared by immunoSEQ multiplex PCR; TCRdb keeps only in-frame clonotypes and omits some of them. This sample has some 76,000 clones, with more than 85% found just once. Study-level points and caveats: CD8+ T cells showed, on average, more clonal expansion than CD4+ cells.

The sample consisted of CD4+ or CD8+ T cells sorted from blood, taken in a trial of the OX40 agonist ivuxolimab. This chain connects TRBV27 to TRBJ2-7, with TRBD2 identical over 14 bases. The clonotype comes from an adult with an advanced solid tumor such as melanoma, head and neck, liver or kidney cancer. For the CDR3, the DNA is TGTGCCAGCAGTGCCGGGACTAGCGGGAGCAACGAGCAGTACTTC. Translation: CASSAGTSGSNEQYF.